A single sample gave rise to the 11 T cell receptor beta chains below, sequenced in a study of radiotherapy plus CTLA-4 blockade in lung cancer. Sequenced by immunoSEQ multiplex PCR; TCRdb stores in-frame clones only, minus some. Of about 110,000 clones in the sample, more than 65% were seen once. This specimen consisted of peripheral blood, obtained from a patient treated with radiotherapy plus ipilimumab. All receptors derive from a human donor with non-small cell lung cancer that progressed on radiotherapy plus ipilimumab. Some clones in this sample may be carry-over from other donors' samples.

CDR3 sequence reads: CASRRDSSSPLHF. The CDR3, as DNA: TGCGCCAGCAGGCGGGACAGTTCTTCACCCCTCCACTTT. The chain is built from TRBV5-1 and TRBJ1-6; 7 bases are a match to TRBD1. The CDR3 runs to 13 residues. V trimming: 5 bases; J trimming: 9 bases; junction bases outside the gene matches: 5. Germline V gene sequence: CDR1 SGHRS, CDR2 YFSETQ.

The chain joins TRBV5-1 to TRBJ1-6, with D uncertain. CDR3 length: 15 amino acids. Trimming shortened V by 4 bases and J by 2 bases, and 10 bases separated the two germline ends. The germline V gene has CDR1 SGHRS and CDR2 YFSETQ. The CDR3 bases are TGCGCCAGCAGCCCGTCGGGAACCTATAATTCACCCCTCCACTTT. Protein product: CASSPSGTYNSPLHF.

This chain links TRBV18 with TRBJ2-1; a possible D gene is TRBD1 (6 bases). V lost 3 bases and J 4 bases, leaving 7 bases between the germline ends. Germline V gene sequence: CDR1 KGHSH, CDR2 LQKENI. The CDR3 totals 13 residues. The CDR3 protein is CASSPGQYNEQFF. The CDR3 coding sequence is TGTGCCAGCTCACCTGGACAGTACAATGAGCAGTTCTTC.

This chain links TRBV2 with TRBJ2-3; D is unresolved. The CDR3 covers 13 residues. Per the germline V gene, CDR1 is SNHLY and CDR2 is FYNNEI. V was clipped by 8 bases and J by 6 bases, with 15 bases between them. CDR3 region: CASSTEREDTQYF. The CDR3 DNA sequence: TGTGCCAGCTCAACAGAGCGTGAGGATACGCAGTATTTT.

This rearrangement joins TRBV29-1 to TRBJ2-6; no clear D. Deletions cut 3 bases from V and 2 bases from J, with 2 bases between. CDR1 SQVTM and CDR2 ANQGSEA come from the germline V gene. The CDR3 sequence is 12 residues long. Here the CDR3 reads CSVDAGANVLTF. DNA of the CDR3: TGCAGCGTTGATGCTGGGGCCAACGTCCTGACTTTC.

V gene TRBV7-2 combines with J gene TRBJ2-2, with TRBD1 identical over 8 bases. This CDR3 is 14 amino acids long. Unmatched junction bases numbered 6, after V lost 5 bases and J lost 7 bases. Germline V lookup: CDR1 SGHTA, CDR2 FQGNSA. This CDR3 is CASSRTGRIGELFF. Here the CDR3 DNA reads TGTGCCAGCAGCCGGACAGGGCGGATCGGGGAGCTGTTTTTT.

A few counts support this clone. This chain links TRBV5-1 with TRBJ2-7, with 9 bases lining up with TRBD1. The CDR3 extends over 15 amino acids. Unmatched junction bases numbered 7, after V lost 0 bases and J lost 6 bases. CDR1 SGHRS and CDR2 YFSETQ come from the germline V gene. The CDR3 coding sequence is TGCGCCAGCAGCTTGGGACCGGGACAGGGCGGCGAGCAGTACTTC. Protein product: CASSLGPGQGGEQYF.

The chain carries TRBV14 and TRBJ1-6, with D perhaps TRBD1 (5 bases). The germline V gene encodes CDR1 SGHDN and CDR2 FVKESK. V was pared by 1 base and J by 0 bases, with 10 bases between. The CDR3 has 17 residues. The CDR3 protein is CASSQVGGSSYNSPLHF. The DNA for the CDR3 is TGTGCCAGCAGCCAAGTTGGGGGAAGCTCCTATAATTCACCCCTCCACTTT.

The chain links TRBV7-9 to TRBJ1-4, with TRBD1 matching over 8 bases. The CDR3 spans 16 residues. The germline gives CDR1 SEHNR, CDR2 FQNEAQ (reference sequence). V was clipped by 4 bases and J by 4 bases; unmatched bases: 8. Here the CDR3 DNA reads TGTGCCAGCAGCTCGGACAGGGTCCTAATTAATGAAAAACTGTTTTTT. It encodes CASSSDRVLINEKLFF.

J is TRBJ2-7 and V is TRBV15; TRBD2 matches at 9 bases. The germline CDR1 and CDR2 sequences are LNHNV and YYDKDF (reference sequence). Germline trimming cut 0 bases from V and 2 bases from J; bases unmatched to any gene: 5. CDR3 length: 16 residues. DNA of the CDR3: TGTGCCACCAGCAGAGAGGTGTTAGCGGGGGCCTACGAGCAGTACTTC. Its translation is CATSREVLAGAYEQYF.

CDR3 loop: CASSHRDNLWQPQHF. The CDR3 bases are TGTGCCAGTAGTCACCGGGACAATCTGTGGCAGCCCCAGCATTTT. The chain recombines TRBV19 with TRBJ1-5; D may be TRBD1 (6 bases). From germline, CDR1 is LNHDA and CDR2 SQIVND (reference sequence). There are 15 residues in the CDR3. Trimming cost V 5 bases and J 7 bases, with 18 bases left between them.